The entry below describes one TCR beta chain. The antigen is unknown. PCR employed 60 Vbeta and 13 Jbeta primers. Using immunoSEQ multiplex PCR, the repertoire was profiled, and TCRdb retains in-frame clones only, with some absent. The data contain more than 150,000 clones, roughly 80% of them seen just once; the ten biggest clones take up about 1.6%. The CDR3 has 17 residues. V was cut by 0 bases and J by 0 bases, with 13 bases left in between. Per germline, CDR1 LNHNV and CDR2 YYDKDF (reference sequence). The sample belongs to a study of cytomegalovirus exposure and HLA in healthy donors. Study findings and constraints: A later analysis associated 15,000 or so TCR beta sequences with HLA alleles at a 0.05 false discovery rate.

Healthy bone marrow donors formed the donor group. The TCR sequence derives from a man aged 45-65 years in good health and CMV-seronegative. This rearrangement joins TRBV15 to TRBJ2-3; TRBD2 is a possible D gene (6 bases). Source material: PBMCs. CDR3 protein: CATSRDHVGSSTDTQYF. CDR3 bases: TGTGCCACCAGCAGAGATCACGTCGGGAGTAGCACAGATACGCAGTATTTT.